The present TCR beta chain was sequenced within a study of cytomegalovirus exposure and HLA in healthy donors. Points from the study as a whole: The authors assumed roughly uniform sequencing depth across donors for presence/absence analyses.

The germline V gene has CDR1 ENHRY and CDR2 SYGVKD. The V gene end was trimmed by 6 bases and the J gene end by 2 bases; junction bases not matched to a gene: 16. This CDR3 contains 19 residues. This clone appeared a single time. Its cognate antigen is unknown. The primer mix had 60 Vbeta and 13 Jbeta primers. Method: immunoSEQ multiplex PCR; TCRdb's copy keeps in-frame clones and lacks some. The sample lists under 200,000 clones; around 82% were seen once. The clonotype was recovered from a man younger than 45 in good health and CMV-seronegative. The sequenced material came from PBMCs. V gene TRBV10-3 combines with J gene TRBJ2-3; TRBD2 aligns across 11 bases. In nucleotides, the CDR3 is TGTGCCATCAGACCTCTAGTTAGCGGGGGGGCGTCCCCCACAGATACGCAGTATTTT. Encoded protein: CAIRPLVSGGASPTDTQYF.